This TCR beta chain stems from a study of regulatory T cells in long-lasting Graves disease. This CDR3 has 14 residues. Germline V gives CDR1 SEHNR, CDR2 FQNEAQ (reference sequence). Trimming took off 5 bases at V and 4 bases at J, with 15 bases between the two ends. This clonotype was detected many times. The antigen remains unidentified. Time point meaning: persistent/refractory GD, antithyroid drugs over 5 years with positive TRAb. Isolated PBMC RNA provided the starting material for the TCR library. Whole-study findings and limits: Fewer public clonotypes were shared by new patients (around 1,000) than by persistent patients (about 2,700).

Sequencing libraries for TCR beta were prepared with iRepertoire HTBI primers and Arm-PCR of CDR3 regions. TCRdb passed the multiplex PCR reads through MiXCR, listing each CDR3 protein once. The table includes around 500,000 distinct CDR3 sequences, about 20% detected once. This TCR was sampled from a female donor with Graves disease. The sequenced sample was peripheral blood mononuclear cells (PBMCs), obtained when the disease was refractory, from a patient treated with antithyroid drugs. The chain carries TRBV7-9 and TRBJ2-7; D might be TRBD2 (5 bases). CDR3 amino acids: CASSPQDSLYEQYF. CDR3 DNA: TGTGCCAGCAGCCCCCAGGACTCCCTATACGAGCAGTACTTC.